Listed below are T cell receptor beta chains from one sample, sequenced in a study of T-cell reconstitution after alpha-beta-depleted transplantation in children. TCRdb passed the PCR reads through MiXCR, listing each CDR3 protein once. The table includes about 340,000 distinct CDR3 sequences, 15% to 20% detected once. The material was PBMCs, mostly from graft donor cells, obtained 360 days after TCRalphabeta/CD19-depleted stem cell transplant. Every receptor here comes from a male patient aged 2-15 years who had a stem cell transplant for acute lymphoblastic leukemia, so the T cells may come from the graft donor. CDR3s include the opening cysteine and the closing phenylalanine or tryptophan. The D gene is left open where the match is weak.

CDR3 protein	D gene	V gene	J gene
CASSATGYTDTQYF	NA	TRBV5-1	TRBJ2-3
CSVGPLTQETQYF	NA	TRBV29-1	TRBJ2-5
CASSLQILGGNSPLHF	NA	TRBV4-1	TRBJ1-6
CASSLNAKRKASFYEQYF	NA	TRBV7-8	TRBJ2-7
CASSPSGTAGELFF	TRBD2	TRBV9	TRBJ2-2
CASSQESHEQYF	NA	TRBV4-2	TRBJ2-7
CASSTEREHNEQFF	TRBD2	TRBV5-1	TRBJ2-1
CASSSLGKEKLFF	NA	TRBV12-3/TRBV12-4	TRBJ1-4
CAWTGKETQYF	NA	TRBV30	TRBJ2-5
CASSFGNSGNTIYF	NA	TRBV5-8	TRBJ1-3
CASSLAYWDNYGYTF	NA	TRBV7-9	TRBJ1-2
CAWSGMLAETQYF	NA	TRBV30	TRBJ2-5
CSASPRRERPSYGYTF	NA	TRBV20-1	TRBJ1-2
CASSPTGAPTDTQYF	NA	TRBV9	TRBJ2-3
CASSHGAFRAYEQYF	NA	TRBV11-1	TRBJ2-7
CASSLDFSRWETQYF	NA	TRBV6-2/TRBV6-3	TRBJ2-5
CASSLGTGGPYNEQFF	TRBD1	TRBV11-1	TRBJ2-1
CATSATSPKNTGELFF	NA	TRBV24-1	TRBJ2-2
CATGTESVPGTDTQYF	TRBD1	TRBV12-3/TRBV12-4	TRBJ2-3
CASSPPGQGVFGAEAFF	TRBD1	TRBV18	TRBJ1-1
CASSYGSYYEQYF	NA	TRBV6-5	TRBJ2-7
CASSVAPTGELFF	NA	TRBV9	TRBJ2-2
CASSASGLAKNIQYF	TRBD2	TRBV12-3/TRBV12-4	TRBJ2-4
CSVEDRRLAGVTYEQYF	TRBD2	TRBV29-1	TRBJ2-7
CASSSPWASGRTGELFF	TRBD2	TRBV5-6	TRBJ2-2
CASSASGVYNEQFF	TRBD2	TRBV2	TRBJ2-1
CASGLGGASTDTQYF	NA	TRBV28	TRBJ2-3
CASSSPGQAYEQYF	TRBD1	TRBV28	TRBJ2-7
CASSPTRGTGYTGELFF	TRBD1	TRBV12-3/TRBV12-4	TRBJ2-2
CASSQTPNTEAFF	NA	TRBV12-3/TRBV12-4	TRBJ1-1
CASSPVQGTGKLFF	NA	TRBV5-1	TRBJ1-4
CASTAPLGQKGETQYF	NA	TRBV5-6	TRBJ2-5
CSARDGGGSYEQYF	NA	TRBV20-1	TRBJ2-7
CASSSTSSTDTQYF	NA	TRBV18	TRBJ2-3
CASSKPGSYGYTF	NA	TRBV25-1	TRBJ1-2
CSATAAGEETQYF	TRBD2	TRBV20-1	TRBJ2-5
CASSQDAREADEAFF	NA	TRBV3-1	TRBJ1-1
CSARESGWGYEQYF	NA	TRBV20-1	TRBJ2-7
CASRADSLTSEHYNEQFF	TRBD2	TRBV7-8	TRBJ2-1
CASSLYSGETQYF	NA	TRBV7-6	TRBJ2-5
CASSQALGVTPYEQYF	NA	TRBV4-1	TRBJ2-7
CSARGGLAGSTGELFF	TRBD2	TRBV20-1	TRBJ2-2
CASSLGAGPQHF	NA	TRBV7-9	TRBJ1-5
CASSLVTDEQYF	NA	TRBV7-9	TRBJ2-7
CSARDGARTSSYNEQFF	NA	TRBV20-1	TRBJ2-1
CASSPYGSPGTDTQYF	NA	TRBV4-1	TRBJ2-3
CASRDSWGYTF	NA	TRBV6-1	TRBJ1-2